This T cell receptor (beta chain) was identified in a study of blood T cell repertoires in COVID-19. Background on the study: COVID-19 samples, acute and convalescent, were from the United States, Italy and Spain. PBMCs, B-cell-depleted T cells, or T cells were the source of the cDNA or gDNA that made up the material.

Profiling relied on immunoSEQ multiplex PCR, and the TCRdb table lists in-frame clones only, not all of them. The sample has roughly 180,000 clones, approximately 81% seen once. This CDR3 is built from 14 residues. Germline values: CDR1 MNHEY, CDR2 SMNVEV (reference sequence). The V and J ends lost 3 bases and 4 bases respectively, with 12 bases between them. While infection was still active, Seattle patients were enrolled and then followed longitudinally. This sequence originates from a woman in her forties or fifties with COVID-19, enrolled during active disease. The sequenced material came from peripheral blood. The V gene is TRBV27, the J gene TRBJ1-2; TRBD1 is a possible D gene (6 bases). CDR3 sequence reads: CASSFSGQIYGYTF. CDR3 nucleotides: TGTGCCAGCAGTTTTAGTGGACAGATCTATGGCTACACCTTC.